This is a list of T cell receptor beta chains from one sample in a study of blood T cells in healthy people across ages. TCRdb itself ran the 5' RACE reads through MiXCR, one entry per CDR3 protein. The sample yields approximately 810,000 distinct CDR3 sequences, under 35% seen once. Sequenced: blood. The receptors stem from a woman older than 75 in good health. The CDR3 runs from the conserved cysteine through the conserved F or W. D genes are given only for firm matches. Expanded clones get a size class; other rows say once, few or many, or leave the size out.

d_call	v_call	clone_size	j_call	cdr3_aa	cdr3_nt
.	TRBV3-1	.	TRBJ2-7	CATADRHNEQYF	TGTGCCACCGCAGACAGGCACAATGAGCAGTACTTC
TRBD2	TRBV19	many	TRBJ2-3	CASSIGLAGSGGRTDTQYF	TGTGCCAGTAGTATCGGTCTAGCGGGGAGCGGTGGACGCACAGATACGCAGTATTTT
.	TRBV7-6	many	TRBJ2-5	CASSLYGSRETQYF	TGTGCCAGCAGCTTATATGGAAGCCGGGAGACCCAGTACTTC
.	TRBV2	many	TRBJ2-1	CASRGEAPREQFF	TGTGCCAGCAGGGGGGAGGCACCACGGGAGCAGTTCTTC
.	TRBV7-2	.	TRBJ2-5	CASSLAGIAAQETQYF	TGTGCCAGCAGCTTAGCGGGGATAGCGGCCCAAGAGACCCAGTACTTC
.	TRBV5-1	.	TRBJ2-5	CASSLGPTSGETQYF	TGCGCCAGCAGCTTGGGTCCGACCTCAGGAGAGACCCAGTACTTC
.	TRBV7-2	many	TRBJ2-1	CASSFSINEQFF	TGTGCCAGCAGCTTCTCAATCAATGAGCAGTTCTTC
.	TRBV6-2/TRBV6-3	many	TRBJ2-5	CASSYSGYQETQYF	TGTGCCAGCAGTTACTCGGGATACCAAGAGACCCAGTACTTC
TRBD2	TRBV5-1	.	TRBJ2-5	CASSFMTSGHEQYF	TGCGCCAGCAGCTTCATGACTAGCGGGCATGAGCAGTACTTC
.	TRBV7-2	many	TRBJ2-3	CASSLTVRDTQYF	TGTGCCAGCAGCTTAACGGTTCGTGATACGCAGTATTTT
.	TRBV24-1	few	TRBJ1-4	CATSEGSTNEKLFF	TGTGCCACCAGTGAGGGCTCAACTAATGAAAAACTGTTTTTT
.	TRBV13	.	TRBJ1-1	CASSLEGGPDTEAFF	TGTGCCAGCAGCTTAGAGGGGGGTCCTGACACTGAAGCTTTCTTT
TRBD1	TRBV7-9	.	TRBJ1-5	CASSSSQGRSNQPQHF	TGTGCCAGCAGCTCGTCACAGGGGAGAAGCAATCAGCCCCAGCATTTT
TRBD1	TRBV6-5	many	TRBJ1-4	CASRLNRGNNEKLFF	TGTGCCAGCAGATTAAACAGGGGCAATAATGAAAAACTGTTTTTT
.	TRBV9	many	TRBJ2-1	CASSGGANGYNEQFF	TGTGCCAGCAGCGGGGGGGCCAATGGTTACAATGAGCAGTTCTTC
.	TRBV27	few	TRBJ1-1	CASRRVSAAEAFF	TGTGCCAGCAGGCGGGTGAGTGCGGCTGAAGCTTTCTTT
.	TRBV7-8	few	TRBJ2-7	CASSLDSNVGEQYF	TGTGCCAGCAGCTTAGATTCGAACGTAGGCGAGCAGTACTTC
.	TRBV3-1	many	TRBJ2-1	CASSHSRGIYYNEQFF	TGTGCCAGCAGCCACTCCCGGGGGATATACTACAATGAGCAGTTCTTC
.	TRBV2	once	TRBJ2-2	CASSVQLTNTGELFF	TGTGCCAGCAGTGTACAGCTCACGAACACCGGGGAGCTGTTTTTT
.	TRBV30	few	TRBJ1-2	CAWSVSRGYTF	TGTGCCTGGAGTGTTTCTCGAGGCTACACCTTC
.	TRBV7-2	many	TRBJ2-5	CASSSPSIETQYF	TGTGCCAGCAGCTCCCCTAGCATCGAGACCCAGTACTTC
.	TRBV18	few	TRBJ2-1	CASSLRTTIEQFF	TGTGCCAGCTCACTTCGAACTACGATCGAGCAGTTCTTC
.	TRBV5-1	many	TRBJ2-6	CASSFELSGANVLTF	TGCGCCAGCAGCTTTGAGCTCTCTGGGGCCAACGTCCTGACTTTC
.	TRBV15	.	TRBJ1-1	CATSRPSAGTEAFF	TGTGCCACCAGCAGGCCGTCGGCAGGCACTGAAGCTTTCTTT
TRBD2	TRBV28	.	TRBJ2-7	CASSLRGGFYEQYF	TGTGCCAGCAGTTTACGGGGGGGCTTCTACGAGCAGTACTTC
.	TRBV20-1	many	TRBJ1-5	CSPGDSNQPQHF	TGCAGTCCTGGGGATAGCAATCAGCCCCAGCATTTT
.	TRBV5-1	.	TRBJ1-3	CASSLVRGPGNTIYF	TGCGCCAGCAGCTTGGTGAGGGGACCGGGAAACACCATATATTTT
TRBD2	TRBV6-6	many	TRBJ2-3	CASSYSKVAGSNTDTQYF	TGTGCCAGCAGTTACTCGAAGGTAGCGGGGTCAAACACAGATACGCAGTATTTT
TRBD1	TRBV24-1	.	TRBJ2-7	CATSDFPDRGSYNEQYF	TGTGCCACCAGTGATTTCCCTGACAGGGGTTCCTACAATGAGCAGTACTTC
.	TRBV28	few	TRBJ1-5	CASSFYGGNNQPQHF	TGTGCCAGCAGTTTTTACGGGGGAAACAATCAGCCCCAGCATTTT
.	TRBV19	once	TRBJ2-1	CASTTGGGQRNEQFF	TGTGCCAGTACCACTGGGGGGGGCCAACGGAATGAGCAGTTCTTC
TRBD2	TRBV27	.	TRBJ2-4	CASSPRAGGRENIQYF	TGTGCCAGCAGTCCTCGAGCGGGGGGCCGAGAAAACATTCAGTACTTC
.	TRBV7-9	.	TRBJ2-2	CASSLAGSGSTGELFF	TGTGCCAGCAGCTTAGCGGGGAGTGGAAGCACCGGGGAGCTGTTTTTT
TRBD1	TRBV12-3/TRBV12-4	many	TRBJ2-3	CASSGTVGTQYF	TGTGCCAGCAGTGGGACAGTCGGTACGCAGTATTTT
.	TRBV20-1	many	TRBJ2-6	CSARMSSGANVLTF	TGCAGTGCTAGAATGAGCTCTGGGGCCAACGTCCTGACTTTC
.	TRBV11-2	.	TRBJ2-7	CASSSHGQPYEQYF	TGTGCCAGCAGCTCCCATGGACAGCCCTACGAGCAGTACTTC
TRBD1	TRBV10-3	many	TRBJ2-3	CAISESSRGQKDTQYF	TGTGCCATCAGTGAGTCCTCCAGGGGGCAAAAAGATACGCAGTATTTT
TRBD2	TRBV28	.	TRBJ2-5	CASSPGGGVPRAQYF	TGTGCCAGCAGCCCCGGCGGGGGAGTACCTCGGGCCCAGTACTTC
TRBD1	TRBV12-3/TRBV12-4	many	TRBJ1-6	CASSLDGTGYSPLHF	TGTGCCAGCAGTTTAGACGGGACAGGGTATTCACCCCTCCACTTT
TRBD2	TRBV6-5	.	TRBJ2-2	CASSRGGGAPGELFF	TGTGCCAGCAGTCGTGGCGGGGGGGCCCCCGGGGAGCTGTTTTTT
TRBD2	TRBV5-1	few	TRBJ2-4	CASSQTSGVLKNEQYF	TGCGCCAGCAGCCAAACTAGCGGGGTTCTGAAGAATGAGCAGTACTTC
.	TRBV18	many	TRBJ2-7	CASSREVSYEQYF	TGTGCCAGCTCACGAGAGGTGTCCTACGAGCAGTACTTC
.	TRBV28	few	TRBJ1-2	CASSHHGEANYGYTF	TGTGCCAGCAGTCACCACGGGGAAGCTAACTATGGCTACACCTTC
TRBD2	TRBV20-1	.	TRBJ2-3	CSAKTSGNVGTDTQYF	TGCAGTGCTAAGACTAGCGGGAACGTTGGGACAGATACGCAGTATTTT
.	TRBV7-9	.	TRBJ2-5	CASSFDRETQYF	TGTGCCAGCAGCTTTGATCGCGAGACCCAGTACTTC
.	TRBV2	many	TRBJ2-1	CASSVAGPSYNEQFF	TGTGCCAGCAGTGTGGCAGGGCCATCCTACAATGAGCAGTTCTTC
TRBD2	TRBV27	.	TRBJ2-7	CASSTTSGVYYEQYF	TGTGCCAGCAGTACGACTAGCGGCGTTTACTACGAGCAGTACTTC
.	TRBV5-1	few	TRBJ2-1	CASSARQGGEYNEQFF	TGCGCCAGCAGCGCCCGACAGGGAGGGGAGTACAATGAGCAGTTCTTC
.	TRBV5-1	many	TRBJ1-4	CASSFGSRRATNEKLFF	TGCGCCAGCAGCTTCGGGAGCCGCCGAGCAACTAATGAAAAACTGTTTTTT
TRBD2	TRBV20-1	many	TRBJ2-3	CSASALAGGQGTQYF	TGCAGTGCTAGCGCTCTAGCGGGGGGGCAGGGTACGCAGTATTTT
.	TRBV28	few	TRBJ1-2	CASSREGFHTF	TGTGCCAGCAGTAGGGAAGGTTTCCACACCTTC
.	TRBV20-1	many	TRBJ1-6	CSARNRRDLYNSPLHF	TGCAGTGCTAGAAATAGACGGGACCTCTATAATTCACCCCTCCACTTT
.	TRBV7-2	many	TRBJ2-7	CASSLGGTYEQYF	TGTGCCAGCAGCTTAGGGGGCACCTACGAGCAGTACTTC
.	TRBV7-9	many	TRBJ2-1	CASSSMTWEQFF	TGTGCCAGCAGCTCGATGACATGGGAGCAGTTCTTC
TRBD2	TRBV4-2	few	TRBJ2-1	CASSQGSGGASEQFF	TGTGCCAGCAGCCAAGGTAGCGGGGGGGCCAGCGAGCAGTTCTTC
.	TRBV5-6	.	TRBJ1-2	CASSLNRETGYTF	TGTGCCAGCAGCTTGAACAGGGAGACTGGCTACACCTTC
.	TRBV3-1	few	TRBJ1-6	CASSQVTGGAPLHF	TGTGCCAGCAGCCAAGTTACGGGGGGAGCACCCCTCCACTTT
.	TRBV7-3	.	TRBJ2-1	CASSPGTPREQFF	TGTGCCAGCAGCCCTGGGACTCCACGGGAGCAGTTCTTC
.	TRBV20-1	.	TRBJ2-7	CSARGRQYYEQYF	TGCAGTGCTAGAGGTAGACAGTACTACGAGCAGTACTTC
.	TRBV28	many	TRBJ2-7	CASSFTGRGTYEQYF	TGTGCCAGCAGCTTCACGGGGCGGGGAACCTACGAGCAGTACTTC